The 12 T cell receptor beta chains below were found in one sample sequenced in a study of tumor-infiltrating lymphocytes in primary liver carcinoma. From unsorted bulk tissue weighing about 18-30 mg, DNA and RNA were co-extracted. The input was about 490 ng total RNA; TCR beta cDNA was made from it with a constant-region primer. Three rounds of nested multiplex PCR with slightly modified ARM-PCR produced TCR beta libraries. Running roughly 10 cycles apiece, the first two PCR rounds relied on TRBV1-TRBV30 forward primers together with a C-beta reverse primer. TCRdb used MiXCR to reprocess the multiplex PCR reads, holding one entry per CDR3 protein. The repertoire consists of around 190,000 distinct CDR3 sequences, with approximately 80% occurring once and the leading ten covering 15% to 20%. Source material: tumor tissue from primary liver carcinoma. These TCRs come from a man aged 35 to 55 with primary liver carcinoma and hepatitis B virus infection.

This clonotype was seen only once. Compared with germline, one end of the junction differs, possibly owing to a read error. The chain recombines TRBV12-3 or TRBV12-4 with TRBJ1-4; the match to TRBD1 covers 7 bases. CDR3 length: 13 amino acids. This chain's CDR3 is CASSTYGTEKLFF. The CDR3 DNA follows: TGTGCCAGCAGTACCTACGGGACAGAAAAACTTTTTTTT.

This clonotype was detected once. An end of the junction differs from the germline gene, which may be a read error. The gene calls are TRBV7-8 and TRBJ2-5; the D is unclear. The CDR3 is made up of 14 amino acids. Germline V gene data show CDR1 as SGHVS and CDR2 as FQNEAQ. CDR3 coding DNA: TGTGCCAGCAAGCAAGGGATAACCCAAGAGATCCAGTACTTC. Its translation: CASKQGITQEIQYF.

At least ten counts were recorded for this clonotype. The rearrangement uses TRBV5-5 and TRBJ2-3, with TRBD1 matching 8 bases. After removal of 6 bases from V and 9 bases from J, the junction contained 12 bases not matched to a gene. CDR1 and CDR2 from the germline V gene are SGHKS and YYEKEE (reference sequence). The CDR3 is 14 residues long. CDR3 region: CASTWGQERLTQYF. The CDR3 nucleotides read TGTGCCAGCACCTGGGGACAGGAGAGGTTGACGCAGTATTTT.

As to this clonotype: The germline gene is not matched at one end of the junction; a read error may be the cause. The chain carries TRBV12-3 or TRBV12-4 and TRBJ2-1; a possible D gene is TRBD1 (6 bases). The CDR3 totals 15 residues. The DNA of the CDR3 is TGTGCCAGCAGGTGGTATGGACAGCCATACAATGATCAGTTCTTC. As protein: CASRWYGQPYNDQFF.

This clonotype is deemed medium-sized (0.01 to 0.1%). The V gene is TRBV12-3 or TRBV12-4, the J gene TRBJ2-3; D unresolved. This CDR3 spans 13 amino acids. V shed 5 bases and J shed 5 bases, with 11 bases lying between them. This CDR3 reads CASSPLWGDTQYF. In DNA form, the CDR3 reads TGTGCCAGCAGTCCACTTTGGGGAGATACGCAGTATTTT.

As to this clonotype: The junction departs from germline at one end; a sequencing error may be responsible. V usage is TRBV10-2 and J usage is TRBJ2-7; D is unresolved. The germline gives CDR1 WSHSY, CDR2 SAAADI. This CDR3 has 14 amino acids. CDR3 nucleotide sequence: TGCGCTAGCACAGACAACTGGGGTCGACCCGAGCAGTACTTC. Translated, it gives CASTDNWGRPEQYF.

Regarding this clonotype: The junction departs from the called germline gene at one end, perhaps through a read error. The chain carries TRBV6-6 and TRBJ1-1, with 7 bases matching TRBD1. The CDR3 totals 13 residues. CDR1 MNHNY and CDR2 SVGAGI come from the germline V gene (reference sequence). The CDR3 coding sequence is TGTGACAGCAGCACAGGGGCGACTATTGAAGCTTTCTTT. It encodes CDSSTGATIEAFF.

A remark on this clonotype: The junction differs from germline at one of its ends, possibly a read error. The chain carries TRBV12-3 or TRBV12-4 and TRBJ2-2; 11 bases align to TRBD2. This CDR3 region has 15 residues. CDR3: CASNGLAGTTGELFF. CDR3 sequence (DNA): TGTGCCAGCAATGGACTAGCGGGTACCACCGGGGAACTGTTTTTT.

Remarks on this clonotype: A junction end diverges from the germline sequence, so it may reflect a read error. The chain is built from TRBV11-2 and TRBJ2-1; D might be TRBD2 (6 bases). The CDR3 runs 15 residues. The germline CDR1 and CDR2 sequences are SGHAT and FQNNGV. The CDR3: CACSFSGPFDNEQFF. The CDR3 region has the DNA TGTGCCTGCAGCTTTAGCGGCCCATTCGACAATGAGCAGTTCTTC.

The chain joins TRBV28 to TRBJ2-7; 7 nucleotides line up with TRBD2. The CDR3 is 15 amino acids. CDR1 is MDHEN and CDR2 is SYDVKM in the germline V gene. The V and J ends lost 2 bases and 5 bases, in that order; junction bases with no gene match: 9. The CDR3 here is CASSLAERDTDEQYF. The CDR3 DNA reads TGTGCCAGCAGTTTAGCGGAGCGGGATACCGACGAGCAGTACTTC.

With regard to this clonotype: The CDR3 does not close with the conserved phenylalanine or tryptophan, likely indicating a read error. The DNA is omitted, as the CDR3 cannot be located on it reliably, and the CDR3 follows TCRdb's listing. The chain links TRBV29-1 to TRBJ2-1; TRBD1 was called by the table and not checked on the DNA. The CDR3 comprises 14 residues, both ends counted. CDR1 SQVTM and CDR2 ANQGSEA come from the germline V gene. This chain's CDR3 is CNTQAWGATNEQFI.

The table lists this clonotype with many counts. The rearrangement links TRBV10-3 to TRBJ1-1; D remains ambiguous. Trimming removed 6 bases at V and 1 base at J, with 3 bases between. The CDR3 contains 11 residues. The germline gives CDR1 ENHRY, CDR2 SYGVKD. CDR3 coding DNA: TGTGCCATCAGAAGGAACACTGAAGCTTTCTTT. Protein: CAIRRNTEAFF.